The 20 T cell receptor beta chains presented below share a single source sample, sequenced in a study of blood T cells in healthy people across ages. Using a J-beta primer mix together with a sample-barcoded 5' primer, a second PCR was run for roughly 6 to 11 cycles. TCRdb used MiXCR to reprocess the 5' RACE reads, holding one entry per CDR3 protein. The table has around 800,000 distinct CDR3 sequences, approximately 53% seen once. The sequencing input was blood. These receptors were collected from a man older than 75 in good health.

The chain has TRBV29-1 and TRBJ1-2; TRBD1 matches at 7 bases. CDR1 SQVTM and CDR2 ANQGSEA come from the germline V gene. Trimming at V came to 4 bases and at J to 4 bases, leaving 3 bases not matched to a gene. This CDR3 comprises 12 residues. The CDR3 nucleotides are TGCAGCGTTGGAGGGGGCCTCTATGGCTACACCTTC. This encodes CSVGGGLYGYTF.

J is TRBJ2-5 and V is TRBV4-2; 8 positions match TRBD1. J lost 5 bases, V lost 7 bases, and 6 bases had no gene match. Germline CDR1 is LGHNA and CDR2 is YNFKEQ. The CDR3 length is 13 residues. The chain's CDR3 is CASTRQGQETQYF. CDR3 sequence (DNA): TGTGCCAGCACCCGACAGGGGCAGGAGACCCAGTACTTC.

CDR3 region: CASSPGGYSQPQHF. As DNA, the CDR3 is TGTGCCAGCAGCCCCGGCGGGTATAGTCAGCCCCAGCATTTT. This rearrangement joins TRBV3-1 to TRBJ1-5; no definite D call. Trimming pared 4 bases from V and 6 bases from J, leaving 13 bases between. The CDR3 contains 14 residues. Looked up from germline, CDR1 is LGHDT and CDR2 is YNNKEL (reference sequence). Drawing the rest from reference TRBV3-1 and TRBJ1-5, the complete variable domain is DTAVSQTPKYLVTQMGNDKSIKCEQNLGHDTMYWYKQDSKKFLKIMFSYNNKELIINETVPNRFSPKSPDKAHLNLHINSLELGDSAVYFCASSPGGYSQPQHFGDGTRLSIL.

This clonotype was seen a handful of times. The chain joins TRBV20-1 to TRBJ2-1; 12 nucleotides align to TRBD1. CDR3 length: 13 residues. Per germline, CDR1 DFQATT and CDR2 SNEGSKA (reference sequence). J gave up 8 bases and V 6 bases, and 5 bases lay outside the gene matches. The CDR3 DNA reads as TGCAGTGCACCCCGGGACAGGGGGCATGAGCAGTTCTTC. It codes for CSAPRDRGHEQFF.

In its sample, this clonotype was seen a few times. The rearrangement joins TRBV25-1 to TRBJ1-6; unclear D gene. The length of the CDR3 is 19 residues. Between the trimmed V and J ends, which lost 4 bases and 5 bases, there was a span of 24 bases. Looked up from germline, CDR1 is MGHDK and CDR2 is SYGVNS. In DNA form, the CDR3 reads TGTGCCAGCAGTGGGCTTGCGTCACTAAGTGACCCCGATAATTCACCCCTCCACTTT. It specifies CASSGLASLSDPDNSPLHF.

This clonotype was found once. Compared with germline, one end of the junction differs, possibly owing to a read error. V usage is TRBV20-1 and J usage is TRBJ2-5, with TRBD1 matching over 9 bases. The J call may not be correct, given that the DNA end is closer to TRBJ2-7. The CDR3 length is 14 residues. CDR1 and CDR2 (germline): DFQATT, SNEGSKA (reference sequence). The CDR3 sequence: CGARDQGQGSEQYF. CDR3 nucleotides: TGCGGTGCTAGAGATCAAGGACAGGGGTCCGAGCAGTACTTC.

V and J are TRBV6-5 and TRBJ1-1; the match to TRBD1 covers 8 bases. The CDR3 consists of 14 residues. Per the germline V gene, CDR1 is MNHEY and CDR2 is SVGAGI. With 0 bases clipped from V and 3 bases from J, the junction kept 0 bases outside the gene matches. CDR3 sequence: CASSYSQGDTEAFF. The CDR3 DNA follows: TGTGCCAGCAGTTACTCACAGGGGGACACTGAAGCTTTCTTT.

The chain links TRBV24-1 to TRBJ2-1; a possible D gene is TRBD1 (6 bases). This CDR3 spans 15 amino acids. The germline V and J ends were trimmed by 4 bases and 4 bases, with 13 bases remaining between them. Germline values: CDR1 KGHDR, CDR2 SFDVKD. The CDR3 region has the DNA TGTGCCACCAGTGACCCGACAGGATTTTACAATGAGCAGTTCTTC. Translating gives CATSDPTGFYNEQFF.

J is TRBJ2-4 and V is TRBV28; TRBD1 matches 8 bases. V was pared by 5 bases and J by 1 base, with 1 base of the junction left unmatched. The CDR3 loop spans 14 amino acids. Per germline, CDR1 MDHEN and CDR2 SYDVKM. As DNA, the CDR3 is TGTGCCAGCAGTAGACAGGGGGCCAAAAACATTCAGTACTTC. It yields the protein CASSRQGAKNIQYF.

This chain joins TRBV4-2 and TRBJ2-5; 12 nucleotides line up with TRBD2. The CDR3 has 15 residues. Trimming took 1 base from V and 5 from J; bases not matched to a gene: 2. Germline assignment: CDR1 LGHNA and CDR2 YNFKEQ. In DNA form, the CDR3 reads TGTGCCAGCAGCCAAGCTAGCGGGAGGGATGAGACCCAGTACTTC. Its protein is CASSQASGRDETQYF.

A few counts support this clonotype. The CDR3 DNA is TGCAGTGCTAGTAACAGGAACTATGGCTACACCTTC. This translates into CSASNRNYGYTF. The rearrangement links TRBV20-1 to TRBJ1-2; possibly TRBD1 for D (5 bases). Germline V gene sequence: CDR1 DFQATT, CDR2 SNEGSKA (reference sequence). This CDR3 region has 12 residues. V was shortened by 3 bases and J by 2 bases, with 7 bases between the two germline ends.

This clonotype appeared a few times. The V gene is TRBV20-1, the J gene TRBJ2-5, with 12 bases matching TRBD1. Germline-derived CDR1 and CDR2 are DFQATT and SNEGSKA (reference sequence). V shed 3 bases and J 11 bases; nucleotides not matched to a gene: 4. This CDR3 has 12 amino acids. The CDR3: CSASGTGGMQYF. CDR3 in DNA: TGCAGTGCTAGCGGGACAGGGGGCATGCAGTACTTC.

The chain combines TRBV7-6 with TRBJ2-4; D is possibly TRBD1 or TRBD2 (5 bases each). The length of the CDR3 is 14 residues. Trimming pared 5 bases from V and 4 bases from J, leaving 12 bases between. CDR1 and CDR2 from the germline V gene are SGHVS and FNYEAQ. CDR3 loop: CASSPRDRKNIQYF. CDR3 in DNA: TGTGCCAGCAGCCCCCGGGACCGGAAAAACATTCAGTACTTC.

This rearrangement joins TRBV10-3 to TRBJ2-1; D not resolved. CDR3 length: 12 residues. The germline V and J ends were trimmed by 2 bases and 6 bases, with 5 bases remaining between them. The germline gives CDR1 ENHRY, CDR2 SYGVKD. The CDR3 DNA sequence: TGTGCCATCAGTGAGGGACGCAATGAGCAGTTCTTC. This sequence encodes CAISEGRNEQFF.

This clonotype was recorded a few times. A much larger clone is a single base away; this may be a read error. The chain joins TRBV20-1 to TRBJ2-5; D might be TRBD2 (6 bases). CDR3 length equals 14 residues. Germline V lookup: CDR1 DFQATT, CDR2 SNEGSKA (reference sequence). CDR3 sequence reads: CSAGDGREQETQYF. The CDR3, as DNA: TGCAGTGCTGGAGATGGGCGGGAACAAGAGACCCAGTACTTC.

About this clonotype itself: The junction and the germline gene differ at one end; a read error may be behind it. The chain combines TRBV20-1 with TRBJ1-6; 8 bases are a match to TRBD1. The CDR3 spans 18 residues. Germline CDR1 and CDR2: DFQATT and SNEGSKA (reference sequence). This CDR3 reads CSARDAGRGRFNNPPLHF. DNA of the CDR3: TGCAGTGCTAGAGATGCCGGCAGGGGGCGTTTTAATAATCCACCCCTCCACTTT.

The chain is built from TRBV5-1 and TRBJ1-1, with 7 positions matching TRBD1. The length of the CDR3 is 16 residues. Germline CDR1 reads SGHRS; CDR2 reads YFSETQ. J was trimmed by 4 bases and V by 4 bases; bases with no gene match: 13. The CDR3 nucleotides read TGCGCCAGCAGCGCCGGACAGGCCCGGCGGAGCACTGAAGCTTTCTTT. Amino acid sequence: CASSAGQARRSTEAFF.

The chain is built from TRBV20-1 and TRBJ1-6; TRBD1 matches at 11 bases. This CDR3 is 17 amino acids long. V was pared by 5 bases and J by 7 bases, with 13 bases of the junction left unmatched. Germline lookup yields CDR1 DFQATT and CDR2 SNEGSKA (reference sequence). CDR3: CSAHTGQGAAVNSPLHF. As DNA, the CDR3 is TGCAGTGCTCACACAGGACAGGGGGCCGCCGTCAATTCACCCCTCCACTTT.

V gene TRBV29-1 combines with J gene TRBJ2-1; D uncertain. CDR3 length: 10 residues. CDR1 is SQVTM, CDR2 ANQGSEA, per germline. The CDR3 region is CSVMRTEQFF. CDR3 in DNA: TGCAGTGTTATGCGAACAGAGCAGTTCTTC.

The V call is TRBV21-1, the J call TRBJ1-1; the DNA was not used to check the table's D call, TRBD1. TRBV21-1 is recorded as a pseudogene. This CDR3 has 17 amino acids. The DNA for the CDR3 is TGTGCCAGCAGCACCGGAAGCCAGGGGGAGATGAACACTGAAGCTTTCTTT. It yields the protein CASSTGSQGEMNTEAFF.